Listed here are 21 T cell receptor beta chains from one sample, sequenced in a study of blood T cell repertoires in COVID-19. Measured with immunoSEQ multiplex PCR; TCRdb has only the in-frame clones, and not every one. The sample consists of 110,000 to 150,000 clones, about 89% of them appearing once. Sequenced material: peripheral blood. The receptors shown here come from a man aged 55 to 70 with active or convalescent COVID-19.

The chain couples TRBV6-2 or TRBV6-3 to TRBJ1-1, with 7 bases that match TRBD1. J gave up 1 base and V 5 bases, and 7 bases lay outside the gene matches. The germline V gene has CDR1 MNHEY and CDR2 SVGEGT. This CDR3 spans 15 amino acids. The CDR3 reads CASSARQGSNTEAFF. In DNA form, the CDR3 reads TGTGCCAGCAGTGCCAGACAGGGATCGAACACTGAAGCTTTCTTT.

V is TRBV7-3 and J is TRBJ2-5; no reliable D call. Trimming took off 3 bases at V and 0 bases at J, with 5 bases between the two ends. This CDR3 has 13 residues. CDR1 is SGHTA and CDR2 is FQGTGA in the germline V gene. Here the CDR3 reads CASSLYNQETQYF. The DNA of the CDR3 is TGTGCCAGCAGCTTGTATAACCAAGAGACCCAGTACTTC.

The chain links TRBV28 to TRBJ1-6, with 8 bases identical to TRBD1. After removal of 10 bases from V and 8 bases from J, the junction contained 13 bases not matched to a gene. CDR1 MDHEN and CDR2 SYDVKM come from the germline V gene. CDR3 size: 15 residues. For the CDR3, the DNA is TGTGCCAAAACCCCGGGACAGGACGTCTATTCACCCCTCCACTTT. It is translated as CAKTPGQDVYSPLHF.

The chain recombines TRBV5-4 with TRBJ2-7, with D possibly being TRBD1 (5 bases). The CDR3 is 14 amino acids. V was trimmed by 0 bases and J by 1 base, leaving 8 bases between them. Germline lookup yields CDR1 SGHNT and CDR2 YYREEE (reference sequence). CDR3 sequence: CASSLGGQSYEQYF. CDR3 DNA: TGTGCCAGCAGCTTGGGGGGCCAGTCCTACGAGCAGTACTTC.

The chain employs TRBV5-1 and TRBJ1-3, with D unclear. Germline lookup yields CDR1 SGHRS and CDR2 YFSETQ. This CDR3 spans 13 amino acids. With 3 bases removed from V and 3 bases from J, the gap between germline ends came to 7 bases. CDR3 bases: TGCGCCAGCAGCTCGGTAGTTGGAAACACCATATATTTT. This codes for CASSSVVGNTIYF. The variable domain in full, with the rest retrieved from reference TRBV5-1 and TRBJ1-3, is KAGVTQTPRYLIKTRGQQVTLSCSPISGHRSVSWYQQTPGQGLQFLFEYFSETQRNKGNFPGRFSGRQFSNSRSEMNVSTLELGDSALYLCASSSVVGNTIYFGEGSWLTVV.

The chain links TRBV7-2 to TRBJ2-5; TRBD2 might be the D (5 bases). V lost 5 bases, J lost 6 bases, and 16 bases lay in between. This CDR3 spans 14 amino acids. Germline-derived CDR1 and CDR2 are SGHTA and FQGNSA. The CDR3 DNA reads TGTGCCAGCAGCCCCGGAGGAGTAGTAAAGACCCAGTACTTC. Encoded protein: CASSPGGVVKTQYF.

The rearrangement uses TRBV10-3 and TRBJ1-1; possibly TRBD1 for D (6 bases). This CDR3 has 13 residues. Trimming cost V 2 bases and J 10 bases, with 14 bases left between them. Germline assignment: CDR1 ENHRY and CDR2 SYGVKD. The CDR3 nucleotides are TGTGCCATCAGTGAGGGAACAGGGTTGGGAGCTTTCTTT. This encodes CAISEGTGLGAFF.

The chain carries TRBV2 and TRBJ1-6; 8 positions agree with TRBD1. Germline V gives CDR1 SNHLY, CDR2 FYNNEI. This CDR3 spans 17 amino acids. The J segment lost 7 bases and the V segment lost 3 bases, leaving 11 bases of the junction unmatched. CDR3 nucleotide sequence: TGTGCCAGCAGTGAGAACCAACAGGGGGAAGTGAATTCACCCCTCCACTTT. Translated, it gives CASSENQQGEVNSPLHF. The full variable domain, in which reference TRBV2 and TRBJ1-6 provide the parts outside the CDR3, is EPEVTQTPSHQVTQMGQEVILRCVPISNHLYFYWYRQILGQKVEFLVSFYNNEISEKSEIFDDQFSVERPDGSNFTLKIRSTKLEDSAMYFCASSENQQGEVNSPLHFGNGTRLTVT.

The chain is built from TRBV5-8 and TRBJ2-2; D gene ambiguous. The germline gives CDR1 SGHTS, CDR2 YDEGEE. Trimming shortened V by 3 bases and J by 5 bases, and 8 bases separated the two germline ends. This CDR3 has 13 amino acids. The DNA of the CDR3 is TGTGCCAGCAGCTCCACGGAGACCGGGGAGCTGTTTTTT. This codes for CASSSTETGELFF.

This rearrangement joins TRBV12-3 or TRBV12-4 to TRBJ1-6; D unresolved. V gave up 9 bases and J gave up 6 bases, with 12 bases separating them. The CDR3 has 13 residues. CDR3 region: CASRRASNSPLHF. The CDR3, as DNA: TGTGCCAGTAGGAGGGCTTCTAATTCACCCCTCCACTTT.

V and J are TRBV7-6 and TRBJ1-1; 7 bases fit TRBD1. The CDR3 totals 13 residues. J lost 1 base, V lost 6 bases, and 2 bases had no gene match. Germline lookup yields CDR1 SGHVS and CDR2 FNYEAQ. The CDR3 DNA reads TGTGCCAGCAGAAGACAGGGGAACACTGAAGCTTTCTTT. Amino acids: CASRRQGNTEAFF.

The rearrangement joins TRBV2 to TRBJ2-2, with D perhaps matching TRBD2 (7 bases). V lost 5 bases and J 6 bases, leaving 13 bases between the germline ends. Germline-derived CDR1 and CDR2 are SNHLY and FYNNEI. The CDR3 has 14 residues. CDR3 protein: CASSPRGAAGELFF. The CDR3 DNA follows: TGTGCCAGCAGTCCCCGGGGGGCGGCCGGGGAGCTGTTTTTT.

The rearrangement uses TRBV11-2 and TRBJ2-4; the D gene is possibly TRBD2 (5 bases). There are 16 residues in the CDR3. Germline V gene data show CDR1 as SGHAT and CDR2 as FQNNGV. V gave up 6 bases and J gave up 7 bases, with 22 bases separating them. Here the CDR3 reads CASSFTGLPWRNIQYF. The DNA for the CDR3 is TGTGCCAGCAGTTTCACCGGACTTCCGTGGCGGAACATTCAGTACTTC.

This sequence joins TRBV3-1 (or the pseudogene TRBV3-2) and TRBJ2-7; tentative D call: TRBD2 (5 bases). Germline V gene lookup returns CDR1 LGHDT and CDR2 YNNKEL (reference sequence). Trimming took 4 bases from V and 0 from J, leaving 7 bases between them. The CDR3 is 13 residues long. In DNA form, the CDR3 reads TGTGCCAGCAGCCGACTATCCTCCTACGAGCAGTACTTC. It translates to CASSRLSSYEQYF.

The V and J genes are TRBV21-1 and TRBJ2-7; the table's D call TRBD1 went unverified against the DNA. TRBV21-1 is labeled a pseudogene. This CDR3 is built from 16 residues. The CDR3, as DNA: TGTGCCAGCAGCAAGGGGCTGGGGGACACCTCCTACGAGCAGTACTTC. This translates into CASSKGLGDTSYEQYF.

This chain links TRBV4-3 with TRBJ2-3, with D possibly matching TRBD1 (6 bases). The V gene lost 3 bases and the J gene lost 1 base, with 20 bases spanning the gap. There are 18 residues in the CDR3. Germline assignment: CDR1 LGHNA and CDR2 YSLEER. CDR3: CASSQYFWGSGGTDTQYF. DNA of the CDR3: TGCGCCAGCAGCCAGTACTTTTGGGGCTCAGGGGGCACAGATACGCAGTATTTT.

The V call is TRBV7-9, the J call TRBJ1-2; maybe TRBD1 (6 bases). V dropped 5 bases and J dropped 5 bases, with 12 bases sitting between them. CDR1 is SEHNR, CDR2 FQNEAQ, per germline (reference sequence). CDR3 length equals 13 residues. The CDR3 sequence: CASSHGQLYGYTF. The CDR3 region has the DNA TGTGCCAGCAGCCACGGACAGCTATATGGCTACACCTTC. The complete variable domain, with remaining parts taken from reference TRBV7-9 and TRBJ1-2, reads DTGVSQNPRHKITKRGQNVTFRCDPISEHNRLYWYRQTLGQGPEFLTYFQNEAQLEKSRLLSDRFSAERPKGSFSTLEIQRTEQGDSAMYLCASSHGQLYGYTFGSGTRLTVV.

This clone was seen more than once but under ten times. This chain connects TRBV6-5 to TRBJ2-4; D unresolved. CDR3 length: 13 residues. The ends were cut back, 3 bases at V and 7 bases at J, with 10 bases in the middle. Per the germline V gene, CDR1 is MNHEY and CDR2 is SVGAGI. The CDR3 sequence: CASSYSERNIQYF. The CDR3 region has the DNA TGTGCCAGCAGTTATTCCGAGAGGAACATTCAGTACTTC.

The rearrangement links TRBV5-3 to TRBJ2-2; D possibly corresponds to TRBD2 (6 bases). Being an ORF, TRBV5-3 has a function that is uncertain. The CDR3 totals 13 residues. Trimming left V 10 bases short and J 1 base short, with 11 bases between. In DNA form, the CDR3 reads TGTGCCCCACCGGGAGAGAACACCGGGGAGCTGTTTTTT. This sequence encodes CAPPGENTGELFF.

V and J are TRBV14 and TRBJ2-7; 7 bases agree with TRBD1. The length of the CDR3 is 17 residues. V gave up 2 bases and J gave up 4 bases; unmatched junction bases: 14. The germline V gene encodes CDR1 SGHDN and CDR2 FVKESK. CDR3 in amino acids: CASSQLSGTAVGYEQYF. The CDR3 DNA sequence: TGTGCCAGCAGCCAACTCTCCGGGACAGCGGTGGGATACGAGCAGTACTTC. The variable domain in full, completed from reference TRBV14 and TRBJ2-7, reads EAGVTQFPSHSVIEKGQTVTLRCDPISGHDNLYWYRRVMGKEIKFLLHFVKESKQDESGMPNNRFLAERTGGTYSTLKVQPAELEDSGVYFCASSQLSGTAVGYEQYFGPGTRLTVT.

V usage is TRBV7-9 and J usage is TRBJ2-1, with TRBD2 identical over 8 bases. The germline gives CDR1 SEHNR, CDR2 FQNEAQ (reference sequence). The CDR3 spans 14 residues. Losses at the gene ends were 8 bases for V and 8 bases for J; bases not matched to a gene: 11. The CDR3 DNA sequence: TGTGCCAGCGGCCACAGCGGGAGAGTGGATGAGCAGTTCTTC. This encodes CASGHSGRVDEQFF.